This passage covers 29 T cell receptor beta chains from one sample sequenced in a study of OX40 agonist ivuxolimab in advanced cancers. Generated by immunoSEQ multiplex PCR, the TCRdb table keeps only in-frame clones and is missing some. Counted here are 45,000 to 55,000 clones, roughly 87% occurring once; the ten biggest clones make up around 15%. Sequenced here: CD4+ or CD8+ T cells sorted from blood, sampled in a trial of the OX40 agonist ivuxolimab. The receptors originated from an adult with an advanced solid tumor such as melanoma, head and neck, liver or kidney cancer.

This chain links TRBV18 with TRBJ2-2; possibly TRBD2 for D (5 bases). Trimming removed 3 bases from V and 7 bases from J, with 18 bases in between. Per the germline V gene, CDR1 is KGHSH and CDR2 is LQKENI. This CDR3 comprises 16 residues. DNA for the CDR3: TGTGCCAGCTCACCCGGAACTAGACAAGCAAACGGGGAGCTGTTTTTT. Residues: CASSPGTRQANGELFF.

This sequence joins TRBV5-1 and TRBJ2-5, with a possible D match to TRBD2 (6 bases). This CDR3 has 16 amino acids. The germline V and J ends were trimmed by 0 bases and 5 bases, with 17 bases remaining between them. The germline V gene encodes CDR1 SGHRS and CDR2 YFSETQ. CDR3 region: CASSLAEAGSRETQYF. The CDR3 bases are TGCGCCAGCAGCTTGGCCGAGGCCGGGAGTCGGGAGACCCAGTACTTC.

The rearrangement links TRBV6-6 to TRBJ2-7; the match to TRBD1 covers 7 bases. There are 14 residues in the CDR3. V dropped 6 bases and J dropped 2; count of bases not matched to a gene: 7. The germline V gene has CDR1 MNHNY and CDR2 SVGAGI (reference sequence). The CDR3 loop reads CASREYRGPYEQYF. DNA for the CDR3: TGTGCCAGCAGGGAATACAGGGGTCCCTACGAGCAGTACTTC.

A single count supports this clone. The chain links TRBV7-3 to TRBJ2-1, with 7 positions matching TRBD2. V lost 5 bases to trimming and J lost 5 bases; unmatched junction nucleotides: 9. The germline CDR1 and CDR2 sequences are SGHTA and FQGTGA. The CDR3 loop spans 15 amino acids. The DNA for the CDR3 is TGTGCCAGCAGCCCGCTGGCTAGCGGTAACAATGAGCAGTTCTTC. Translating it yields CASSPLASGNNEQFF.

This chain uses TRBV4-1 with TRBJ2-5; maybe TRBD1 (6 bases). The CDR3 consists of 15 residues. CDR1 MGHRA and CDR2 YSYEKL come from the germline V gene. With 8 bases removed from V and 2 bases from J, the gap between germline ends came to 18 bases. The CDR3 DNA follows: TGCGCCAGCGCAGGGGATCCGAAGAGACAAGAGACCCAGTACTTC. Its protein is CASAGDPKRQETQYF.

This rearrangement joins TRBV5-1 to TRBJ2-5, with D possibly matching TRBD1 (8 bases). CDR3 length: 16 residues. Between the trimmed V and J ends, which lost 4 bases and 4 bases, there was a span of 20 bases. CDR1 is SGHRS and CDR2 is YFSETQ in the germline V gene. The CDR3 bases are TGCGCCAGCAGCAGAAGGGCACAGGGGGAGGGAGAGACCCAGTACTTC. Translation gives CASSRRAQGEGETQYF.

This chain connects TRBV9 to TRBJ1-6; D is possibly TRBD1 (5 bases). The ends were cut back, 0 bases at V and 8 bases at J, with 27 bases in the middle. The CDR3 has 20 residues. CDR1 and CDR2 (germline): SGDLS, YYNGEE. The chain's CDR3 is CASSVGPGNLFEERYSPLHF. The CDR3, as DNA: TGTGCCAGCAGCGTAGGTCCAGGGAACCTGTTTGAGGAAAGGTATTCACCCCTCCACTTT.

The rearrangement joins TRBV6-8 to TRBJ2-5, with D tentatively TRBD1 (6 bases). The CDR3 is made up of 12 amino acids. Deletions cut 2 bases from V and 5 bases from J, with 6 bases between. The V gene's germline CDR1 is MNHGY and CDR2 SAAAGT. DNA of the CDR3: TGTGCCAGCAGTTACCAGGGGGAGACCCAGTACTTC. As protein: CASSYQGETQYF.

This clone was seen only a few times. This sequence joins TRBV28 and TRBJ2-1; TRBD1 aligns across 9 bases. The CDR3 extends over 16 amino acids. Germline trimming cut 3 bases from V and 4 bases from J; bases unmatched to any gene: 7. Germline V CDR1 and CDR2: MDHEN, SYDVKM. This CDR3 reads CASSLSGQGQYNEQFF. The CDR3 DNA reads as TGTGCCAGCAGTTTGTCAGGACAGGGGCAATACAATGAGCAGTTCTTC.

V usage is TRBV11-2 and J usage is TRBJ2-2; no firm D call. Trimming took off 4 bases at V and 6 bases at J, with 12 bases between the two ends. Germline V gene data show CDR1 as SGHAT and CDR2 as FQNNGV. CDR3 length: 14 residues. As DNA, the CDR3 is TGTGCCAGCAGCTCTCGGTTCGGTCCCGGGGAGCTGTTTTTT. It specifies CASSSRFGPGELFF.

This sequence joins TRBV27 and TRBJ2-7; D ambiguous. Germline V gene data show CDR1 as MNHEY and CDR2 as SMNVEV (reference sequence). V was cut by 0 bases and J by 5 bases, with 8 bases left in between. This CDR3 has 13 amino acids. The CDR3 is CASSLSGPDEQYF. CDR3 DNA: TGTGCCAGCAGTTTATCGGGCCCGGACGAGCAGTACTTC.

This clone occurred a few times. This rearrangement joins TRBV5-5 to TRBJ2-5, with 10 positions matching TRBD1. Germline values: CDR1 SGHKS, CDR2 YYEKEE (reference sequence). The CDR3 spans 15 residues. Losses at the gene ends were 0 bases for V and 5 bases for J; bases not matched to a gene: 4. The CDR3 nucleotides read TGTGCCAGCAGCTTGGCCGACAGGGGGCTTGAGACCCAGTACTTC. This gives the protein CASSLADRGLETQYF.

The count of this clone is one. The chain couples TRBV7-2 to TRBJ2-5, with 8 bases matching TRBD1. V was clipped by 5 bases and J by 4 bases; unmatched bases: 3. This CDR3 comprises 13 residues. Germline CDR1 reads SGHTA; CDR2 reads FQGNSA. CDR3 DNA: TGTGCCAGCAGCCAGGGACAGGCAGAGACCCAGTACTTC. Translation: CASSQGQAETQYF.

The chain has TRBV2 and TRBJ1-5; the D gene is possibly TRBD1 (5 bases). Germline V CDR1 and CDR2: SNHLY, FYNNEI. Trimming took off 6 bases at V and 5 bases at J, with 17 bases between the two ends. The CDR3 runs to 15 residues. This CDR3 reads CASSPGTLNDQPQHF. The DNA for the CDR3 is TGTGCCAGCAGCCCCGGGACTCTGAACGATCAGCCCCAGCATTTT.

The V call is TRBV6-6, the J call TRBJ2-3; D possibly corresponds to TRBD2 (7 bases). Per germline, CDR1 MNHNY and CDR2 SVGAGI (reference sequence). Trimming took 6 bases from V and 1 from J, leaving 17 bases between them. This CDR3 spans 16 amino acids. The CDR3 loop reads CASRTPGGYGTDTQYF. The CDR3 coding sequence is TGTGCCAGCAGAACCCCGGGGGGCTATGGCACAGATACGCAGTATTTT.

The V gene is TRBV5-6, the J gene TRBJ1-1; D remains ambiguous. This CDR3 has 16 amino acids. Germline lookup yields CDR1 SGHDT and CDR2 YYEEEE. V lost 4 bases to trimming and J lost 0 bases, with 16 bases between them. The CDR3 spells CASSMGFAVVNTEAFF. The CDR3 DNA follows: TGTGCCAGCAGCATGGGGTTCGCCGTCGTGAACACTGAAGCTTTCTTT. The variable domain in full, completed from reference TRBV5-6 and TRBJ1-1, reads DAGVTQSPTHLIKTRGQQVTLRCSPKSGHDTVSWYQQALGQGPQFIFQYYEEEERQRGNFPDRFSGHQFPNYSSELNVNALLLGDSALYLCASSMGFAVVNTEAFFGQGTRLTVV.

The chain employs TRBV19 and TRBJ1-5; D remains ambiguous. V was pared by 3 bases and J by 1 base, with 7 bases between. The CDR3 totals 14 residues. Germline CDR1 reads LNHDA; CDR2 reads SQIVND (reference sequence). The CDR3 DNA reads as TGTGCCAGTAGTATGCCCCCGAGCAATCAGCCCCAGCATTTT. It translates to CASSMPPSNQPQHF.

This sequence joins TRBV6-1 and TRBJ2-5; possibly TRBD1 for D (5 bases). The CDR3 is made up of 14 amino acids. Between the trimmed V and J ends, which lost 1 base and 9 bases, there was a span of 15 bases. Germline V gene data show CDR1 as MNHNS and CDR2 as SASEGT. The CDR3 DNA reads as TGTGCCAGCAGTGAAGAAAGGGGCCTAGGGGCCCAGTACTTC. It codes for CASSEERGLGAQYF.

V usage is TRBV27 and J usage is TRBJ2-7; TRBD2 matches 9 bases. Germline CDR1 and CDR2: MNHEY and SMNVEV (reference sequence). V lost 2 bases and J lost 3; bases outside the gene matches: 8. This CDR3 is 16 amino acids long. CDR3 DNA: TGTGCCAGCAGTTTAAGCCTAGCGGGATTATTCTACGAGCAGTACTTC. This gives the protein CASSLSLAGLFYEQYF.

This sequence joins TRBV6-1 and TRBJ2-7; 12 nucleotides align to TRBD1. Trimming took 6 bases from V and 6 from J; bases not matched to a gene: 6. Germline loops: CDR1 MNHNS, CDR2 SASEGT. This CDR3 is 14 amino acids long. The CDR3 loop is CASRPGQGAREQYF. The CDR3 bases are TGTGCCAGCAGGCCGGGACAGGGGGCGCGCGAGCAGTACTTC.

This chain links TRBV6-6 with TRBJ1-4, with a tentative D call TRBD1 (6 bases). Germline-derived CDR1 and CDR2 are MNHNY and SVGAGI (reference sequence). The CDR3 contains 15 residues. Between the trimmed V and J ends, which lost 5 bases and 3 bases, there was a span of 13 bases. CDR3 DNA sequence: TGTGCCAGCAGTCCCTACAGGGACCCTAATGAAAAACTGTTTTTT. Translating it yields CASSPYRDPNEKLFF.

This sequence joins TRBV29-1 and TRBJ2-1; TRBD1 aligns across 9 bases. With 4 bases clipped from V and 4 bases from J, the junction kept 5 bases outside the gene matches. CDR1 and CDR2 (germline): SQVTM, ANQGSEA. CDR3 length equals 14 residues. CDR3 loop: CSVGQGVVYNEQFF. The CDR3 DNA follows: TGCAGCGTTGGACAGGGGGTAGTTTACAATGAGCAGTTCTTC.

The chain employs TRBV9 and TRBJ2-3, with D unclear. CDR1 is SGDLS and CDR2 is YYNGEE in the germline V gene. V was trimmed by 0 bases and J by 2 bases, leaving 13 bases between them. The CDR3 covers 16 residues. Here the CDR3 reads CASSVGIAKPTDTQYF. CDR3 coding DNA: TGTGCCAGCAGCGTAGGAATCGCTAAACCCACAGATACGCAGTATTTT. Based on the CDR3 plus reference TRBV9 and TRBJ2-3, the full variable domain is DSGVTQTPKHLITATGQRVTLRCSPRSGDLSVYWYQQSLDQGLQFLIQYYNGEERAKGNILERFSAQQFPDLHSELNLSSLELGDSALYFCASSVGIAKPTDTQYFGPGTRLTVL.

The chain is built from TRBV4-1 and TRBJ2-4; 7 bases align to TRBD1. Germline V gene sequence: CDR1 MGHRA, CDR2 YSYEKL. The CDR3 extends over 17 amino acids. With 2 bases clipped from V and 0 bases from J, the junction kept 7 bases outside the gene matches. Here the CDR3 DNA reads TGCGCCAGCAGCCAACCCGGACAGGAAATAGCCAAAAACATTCAGTACTTC. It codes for CASSQPGQEIAKNIQYF.

CDR3 sequence: CSAFRGSEQYF. The CDR3 coding sequence is TGCAGTGCTTTCCGGGGGTCCGAGCAGTACTTC. V gene TRBV20-1 combines with J gene TRBJ2-7; D is perhaps TRBD2 (6 bases). V was shortened by 5 bases and J by 6 bases, with 11 bases between the two germline ends. This CDR3 is 11 amino acids long. Germline CDR1 DFQATT, CDR2 SNEGSKA (reference sequence).

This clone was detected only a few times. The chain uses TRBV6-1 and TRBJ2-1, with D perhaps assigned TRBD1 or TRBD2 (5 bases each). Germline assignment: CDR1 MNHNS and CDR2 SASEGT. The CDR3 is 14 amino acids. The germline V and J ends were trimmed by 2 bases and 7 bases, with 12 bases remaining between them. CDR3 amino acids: CASSELGVWNEQFF. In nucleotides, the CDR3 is TGTGCCAGCAGTGAACTGGGGGTTTGGAATGAGCAGTTCTTC.

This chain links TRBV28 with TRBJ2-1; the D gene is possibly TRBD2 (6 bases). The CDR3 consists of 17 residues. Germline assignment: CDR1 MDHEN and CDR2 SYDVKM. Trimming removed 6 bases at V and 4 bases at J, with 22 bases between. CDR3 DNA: TGTGCCAGCAGCTACACGGGACTTCAAGACGGTTACAATGAGCAGTTCTTC. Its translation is CASSYTGLQDGYNEQFF.

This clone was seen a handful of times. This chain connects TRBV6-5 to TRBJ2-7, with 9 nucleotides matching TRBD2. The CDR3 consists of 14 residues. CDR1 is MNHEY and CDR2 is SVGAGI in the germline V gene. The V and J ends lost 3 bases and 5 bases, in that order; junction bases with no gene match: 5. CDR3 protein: CASSYRTSVHEQYF. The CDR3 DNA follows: TGTGCCAGCAGTTATCGGACTAGCGTACACGAGCAGTACTTC.

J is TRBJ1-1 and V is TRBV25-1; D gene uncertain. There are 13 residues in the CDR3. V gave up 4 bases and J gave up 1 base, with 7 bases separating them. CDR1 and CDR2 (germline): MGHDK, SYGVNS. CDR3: CASSVAGNTEAFF. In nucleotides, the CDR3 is TGTGCCAGCAGTGTGGCGGGGAACACTGAAGCTTTCTTT. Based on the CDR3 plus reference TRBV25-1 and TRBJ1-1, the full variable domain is EADIYQTPRYLVIGTGKKITLECSQTMGHDKMYWYQQDPGMELHLIHYSYGVNSTEKGDLSSESTVSRIRTEHFPLTLESARPSHTSQYLCASSVAGNTEAFFGQGTRLTVV.